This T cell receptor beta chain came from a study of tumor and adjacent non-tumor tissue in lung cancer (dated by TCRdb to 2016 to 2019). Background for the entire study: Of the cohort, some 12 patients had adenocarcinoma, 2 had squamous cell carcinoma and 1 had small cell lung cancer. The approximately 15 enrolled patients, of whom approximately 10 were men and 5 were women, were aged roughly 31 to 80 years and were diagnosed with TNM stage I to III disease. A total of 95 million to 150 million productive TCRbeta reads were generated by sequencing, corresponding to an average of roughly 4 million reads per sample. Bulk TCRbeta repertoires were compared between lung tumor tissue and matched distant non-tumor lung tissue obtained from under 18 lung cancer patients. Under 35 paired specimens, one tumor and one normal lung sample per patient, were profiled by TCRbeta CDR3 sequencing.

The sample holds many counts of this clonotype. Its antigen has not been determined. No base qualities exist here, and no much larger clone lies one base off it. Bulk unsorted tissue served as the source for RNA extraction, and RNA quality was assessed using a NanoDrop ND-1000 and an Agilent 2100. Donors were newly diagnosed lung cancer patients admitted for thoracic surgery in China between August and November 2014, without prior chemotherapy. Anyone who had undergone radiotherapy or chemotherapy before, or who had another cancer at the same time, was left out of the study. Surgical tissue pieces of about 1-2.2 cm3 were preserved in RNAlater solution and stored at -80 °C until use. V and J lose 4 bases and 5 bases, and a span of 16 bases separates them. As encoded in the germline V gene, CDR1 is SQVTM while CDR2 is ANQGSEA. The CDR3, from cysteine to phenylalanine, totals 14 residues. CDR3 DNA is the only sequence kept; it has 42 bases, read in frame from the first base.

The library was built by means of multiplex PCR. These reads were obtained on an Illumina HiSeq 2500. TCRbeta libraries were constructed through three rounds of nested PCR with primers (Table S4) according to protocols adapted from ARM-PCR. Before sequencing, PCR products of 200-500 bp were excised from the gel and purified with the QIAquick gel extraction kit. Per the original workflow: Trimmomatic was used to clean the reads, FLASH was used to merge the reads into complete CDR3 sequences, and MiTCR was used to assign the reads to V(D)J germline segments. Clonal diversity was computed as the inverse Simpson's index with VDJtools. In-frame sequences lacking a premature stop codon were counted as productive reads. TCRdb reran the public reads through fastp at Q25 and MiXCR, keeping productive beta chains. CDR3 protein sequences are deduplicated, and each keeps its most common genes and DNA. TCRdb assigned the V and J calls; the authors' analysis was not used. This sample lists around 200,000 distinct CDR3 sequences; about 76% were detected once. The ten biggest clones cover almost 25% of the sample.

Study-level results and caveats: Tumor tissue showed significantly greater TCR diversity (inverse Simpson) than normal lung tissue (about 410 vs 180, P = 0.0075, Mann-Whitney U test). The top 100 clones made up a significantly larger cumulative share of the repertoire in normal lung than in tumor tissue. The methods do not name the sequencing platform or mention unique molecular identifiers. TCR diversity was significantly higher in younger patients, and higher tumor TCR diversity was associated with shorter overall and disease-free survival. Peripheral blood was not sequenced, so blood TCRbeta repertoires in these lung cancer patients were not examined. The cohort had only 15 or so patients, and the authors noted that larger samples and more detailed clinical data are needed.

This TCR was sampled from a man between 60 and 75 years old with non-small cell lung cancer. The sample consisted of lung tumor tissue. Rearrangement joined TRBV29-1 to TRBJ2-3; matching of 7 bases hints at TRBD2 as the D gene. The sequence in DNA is TGCAGCGTTGGCCTTGGGGGGGCCCGAGATACGCAGTATTTT. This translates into CSVGLGGARDTQYF.